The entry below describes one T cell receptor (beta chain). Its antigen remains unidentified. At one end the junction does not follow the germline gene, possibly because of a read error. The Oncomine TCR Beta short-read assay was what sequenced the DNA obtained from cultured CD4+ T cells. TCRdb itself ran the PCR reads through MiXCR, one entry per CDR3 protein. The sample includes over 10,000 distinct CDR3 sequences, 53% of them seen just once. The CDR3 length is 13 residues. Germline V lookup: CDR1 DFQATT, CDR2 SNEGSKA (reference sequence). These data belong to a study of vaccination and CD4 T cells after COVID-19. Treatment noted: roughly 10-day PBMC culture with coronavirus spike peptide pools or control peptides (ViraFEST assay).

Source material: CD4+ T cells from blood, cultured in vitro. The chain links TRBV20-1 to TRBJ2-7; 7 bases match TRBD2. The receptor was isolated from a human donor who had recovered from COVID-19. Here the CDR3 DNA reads TGTACTGGGCGCGGGGGAGGTTCCTACGAGCAGTACTTC. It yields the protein CTGRGGGSYEQYF.